These T cell receptor beta chains were read from a single sample in a study of vaccination effects on CD4 cells after COVID-19. Data came from immunoSEQ multiplex PCR; TCRdb stores just in-frame clones and leaves some out. The sample holds 66,000 or so clones, around 70% seen once. These receptors have no known antigen. This material consisted of CD4+ T cells from PBMCs cultured without peptide, taken after COVID-19 vaccination. These receptors were obtained from a human donor who received a COVID-19 vaccine. Both conserved end residues are part of each CDR3. A D gene is named only where the DNA matches it firmly. Rows give clone size only sometimes, using once, few, many, or a class for an expanded clone.

J | V | D | size | DNA | CDR3
TRBJ1-5 | TRBV3-1/TRBV3-2 | - | - | TGTGCCAGCAGCCAAGATACGGGCTCGAGCCTTAATCAGCCCCAGCATTTT | CASSQDTGSSLNQPQHF
TRBJ2-5 | TRBV10-3 | - | few | TGTGCCATCAGTGAGTTTAAATCAGAGACCCAGTACTTC | CAISEFKSETQYF
TRBJ2-3 | TRBV4-3 | - | - | TGCGCCAGCAGCCAAGAAAAAGGGTCGCCTACGCAGTATTTT | CASSQEKGSPTQYF
TRBJ1-1 | TRBV29-1 | - | - | TGCAGCGGGGGAAAGGGCAAGAACACTGAAGCTTTCTTT | CSGGKGKNTEAFF
TRBJ1-2 | TRBV18 | - | - | TGTGCCAGCTCACCACCGAATACTTCCGGGGGCTACACCTTC | CASSPPNTSGGYTF
TRBJ1-1 | TRBV7-8 | TRBD1 | - | TGTGCCAGCAGCCCCAGGGGGTTTGGCACTGAAGCTTTCTTT | CASSPRGFGTEAFF
TRBJ1-2 | TRBV5-1 | - | - | TGCGCCAGCAGCTTGGGCCATGGCTACACCTTC | CASSLGHGYTF
TRBJ2-6 | TRBV4-2 | TRBD1 | - | TGTGCCAGCAGCCGTGACAGGGGTAACGTCCTGACTTTC | CASSRDRGNVLTF
TRBJ2-6 | TRBV18 | TRBD2 | - | TGTGCCAGCTCACCCCTAGCGGGGGCCCTATCTGGGGCCAACGTCCTGACTTTC | CASSPLAGALSGANVLTF
TRBJ1-4 | TRBV7-6 | - | - | TGTGCCAGCAGCTTAGTGGGCGGGCAGATCAATGAAAAACTGTTTTTT | CASSLVGGQINEKLFF
TRBJ1-4 | TRBV29-1 | - | - | TGCAGCGTTGAAGATGGTGCAGGGGTGAAACTGTTTTTT | CSVEDGAGVKLFF
TRBJ2-3 | TRBV3-1/TRBV3-2 | - | - | TGTGCCAGCAGCCAAAACACTGGGGGGGATACGCAGTATTTT | CASSQNTGGDTQYF
TRBJ1-5 | TRBV3-1/TRBV3-2 | - | - | TGTGCCAGCAGCCATGGGAGTAGTAGCAATCAGCCCCAGCATTTT | CASSHGSSSNQPQHF
TRBJ1-5 | TRBV3-1/TRBV3-2 | - | few | TGTGCCAGCAGCCAAGACCTGGGTAGAGGTCAGCCCCAGCATTTT | CASSQDLGRGQPQHF
TRBJ1-2 | TRBV5-4 | TRBD1 | - | TGTGCCAGCAGCACACGGACAGGGGTGAATTCTGGGGGCTACACCTTC | CASSTRTGVNSGGYTF
TRBJ1-4 | TRBV28 | - | - | TGTGCCAGCAGCCCGGGACCGAGGGGCGAAAAACTGTTTTTT | CASSPGPRGEKLFF
TRBJ2-1 | TRBV5-8 | - | - | TGTGCCAGCAGCTTCGGCAGAATATACAATGAGCAGTTCTTC | CASSFGRIYNEQFF
TRBJ1-3 | TRBV14 | - | - | TGTGCCAGCAGCCGTGAGTATGGCTCTGGAAACACCATATATTTT | CASSREYGSGNTIYF
TRBJ2-3 | TRBV29-1 | - | - | TGCAGCGTTGAAGGGTCAGCTAGCACAGATACGCAGTATTTT | CSVEGSASTDTQYF
TRBJ1-2 | TRBV6-5 | TRBD1 | - | TGTGCCAGCAGTTCGCACGGGACAGGGGGCGTAGGCTACACCTTC | CASSSHGTGGVGYTF
TRBJ1-2 | TRBV6-5 | - | - | TGTGCCAGCAGCGAGAGGGTCTATGGCTACACCTTC | CASSERVYGYTF
TRBJ2-2 | TRBV14 | - | few | TGTGCCAGCAGCCAAGTCCTCGGTCGCACCGGGGAGCTGTTTTTT | CASSQVLGRTGELFF
TRBJ1-2 | TRBV28 | - | few | TGTGCCAGCAGCCTACAGGCCTATGGCTACACCTTC | CASSLQAYGYTF
TRBJ1-2 | TRBV20-1 | TRBD1 | - | TGCAGTGCTAGGGACAGGGCTGGCTACACCTTC | CSARDRAGYTF
TRBJ1-1 | TRBV5-1 | - | - | TGCGCCAGCAGCCCCGTGGGAGGGTACGAAGAGACCACTGAAGCTTTCTTT | CASSPVGGYEETTEAFF
TRBJ2-2 | TRBV7-2 | TRBD2 | - | TGTGCCAGCAGCCTTAGCGGGGGGAGCGGCGGGGAGCTGTTTTTT | CASSLSGGSGGELFF
TRBJ1-2 | TRBV6-5 | - | few | TGTGCCAGCCATCAGGGGCCTGGGTATGGCTACACCTTC | CASHQGPGYGYTF
TRBJ1-1 | TRBV24-1 | TRBD1 | - | TGTGCCACCAGTGACTCTAGACAGGGTTCGAACACTGAAGCTTTCTTT | CATSDSRQGSNTEAFF
TRBJ1-4 | TRBV25-1 | - | - | TGTGCCAGCCAGGAGGTGCTTGGTGGGAATGAAAAACTGTTTTTT | CASQEVLGGNEKLFF
TRBJ1-6 | TRBV7-2 | - | once | TGTGCCAGCAGCTGGGCCTCTAATTCACCCCTCCACTTT | CASSWASNSPLHF
TRBJ2-6 | TRBV5-1 | TRBD1 | - | TGCGCCAGCAATTCTTTTCCCACGACCGACAGGGCCTCGGGGGCCAACGTCCTGACTTTC | CASNSFPTTDRASGANVLTF
TRBJ1-2 | TRBV21-1 | - | - | TGTGCCAGCAGCAAAGGCGACATTAACTATGGCTACACCTTC | CASSKGDINYGYTF
TRBJ1-2 | TRBV6-1 | - | once | TGTGCCAGCAGTGAAGCCCCCTATGAAGGAGGACCACGTGGCTACACCTTC | CASSEAPYEGGPRGYTF
TRBJ2-4 | TRBV19 | - | few | TGTGCCAGTAGTACCAGAACAGGGTCGGGGAACATTCAGTACTTC | CASSTRTGSGNIQYF
TRBJ2-2 | TRBV6-4 | - | - | TGTGCCAGCAGCACAGAGAACACCGGGGAGCTGTTTTTT | CASSTENTGELFF
TRBJ2-4 | TRBV2 | TRBD1 | - | TGTGCCAGCAGTTGGACAGGACTAGCCAAAAACATTCAGTACTTC | CASSWTGLAKNIQYF
TRBJ1-4 | TRBV15 | - | - | TGTGCCACCAGCAGAGAAGGGGAAAAACTGTTTTTT | CATSREGEKLFF
TRBJ1-5 | TRBV2 | TRBD1 | - | TGTGCCAGCAGCGGGACAGGTGGCAATCAGCCCCAGCATTTT | CASSGTGGNQPQHF
TRBJ2-5 | TRBV5-1 | - | - | TGCGCCAGCAGCTTGGCTGGGGATGGAGAGACCCAGTACTTC | CASSLAGDGETQYF
TRBJ1-2 | TRBV6-6 | - | few | TGTGCCAGCAGTTCAGGGGAGCACTATGGCTACACCTTC | CASSSGEHYGYTF
TRBJ1-2 | TRBV6-6 | TRBD1 | once | TGTGCCAGCAGTGACGTTCAGGGGGAGCCCTATGGCTACACCTTC | CASSDVQGEPYGYTF
TRBJ2-4 | TRBV5-1 | TRBD1 | - | TGCGCCAGCAGCTTGGCCGGGACAGGTGGTGACATTCAGTACTTC | CASSLAGTGGDIQYF
TRBJ1-2 | TRBV19 | - | - | TGTGCCAGTAATAAGGCAGGTTCTAACTATGGCTACACCTTC | CASNKAGSNYGYTF
TRBJ1-4 | TRBV11-2 | - | once | TGTGCCAGCAGCTTAAGAGGGTCAGTGGGTGAAAAACTGTTTTTT | CASSLRGSVGEKLFF
TRBJ2-2 | TRBV10-2 | - | - | TGCGCCAGCCTCTCGCGAGGGGCCGGGGCCGGGGAGCTGTTTTTT | CASLSRGAGAGELFF
TRBJ1-4 | TRBV30 | - | - | TGTGCCTGGAATTCCCGGGAGAATGAAAAACTGTTTTTT | CAWNSRENEKLFF
TRBJ2-3 | TRBV24-1 | - | - | TGTGCCACCAGTGCGGGGATTAGAGACACAGATACGCAGTATTTT | CATSAGIRDTDTQYF
TRBJ2-4 | TRBV6-5 | TRBD1 | - | TGTGCCAGCAGTCCCCGTTCGGGACAGGATCGGTACTTC | CASSPRSGQDRYF
TRBJ2-2 | TRBV2 | - | few | TGTGCCAGCAGTGAAGAAAGAAACACCGGGGAGCTGTTTTTT | CASSEERNTGELFF
TRBJ1-2 | TRBV18 | - | few | TGTGCCAGCTCACCCTCTCGTGTGGAAGACTATGGCTACACCTTC | CASSPSRVEDYGYTF
TRBJ2-1 | TRBV4-1 | TRBD2 | few | TGCGCCAGCAGCCAGGTTAGCGGGGGGCGTCGGAATGAGCAGTTCTTC | CASSQVSGGRRNEQFF
TRBJ1-1 | TRBV6-5 | - | - | TGTGCCAGCGGACTACAGGGAGGAGGCTTCACTGAAGCTTTCTTT | CASGLQGGGFTEAFF
TRBJ1-2 | TRBV2 | TRBD1 | - | TGTGCCAGCAGTGAACAGGGGGGTGGTGGCTACACCTTC | CASSEQGGGGYTF
TRBJ1-5 | TRBV23-1 | TRBD1 | - | TGCGCCACCGGTCTCGCCCGGGACAGGGACAATCAGCCCCAGCATTTT | CATGLARDRDNQPQHF
TRBJ2-1 | TRBV3-1/TRBV3-2 | - | once | TGTGCCAGCAGCCAACTGAGCGGTGGCAATGAGCAGTTCTTC | CASSQLSGGNEQFF
TRBJ2-2 | TRBV7-9 | - | - | TGTGCCAGCAGCTTAGAAGCAGGGGCCGGGGAGCTGTTTTTT | CASSLEAGAGELFF
TRBJ2-1 | TRBV6-5 | - | - | TGTGCCAGCAGTTACCGACCGACTGTTCCCAACAATGAGCAGTTCTTC | CASSYRPTVPNNEQFF
TRBJ2-3 | TRBV2 | TRBD2 | - | TGTGCCAGCAGTCCCCATAGCGGGGGTAGCACAGATACGCAGTATTTT | CASSPHSGGSTDTQYF
TRBJ2-1 | TRBV20-1 | - | - | TGCAGTGCTAGTTTCCCCCCCGCGTCCTACAATGAGCAGTTCTTC | CSASFPPASYNEQFF